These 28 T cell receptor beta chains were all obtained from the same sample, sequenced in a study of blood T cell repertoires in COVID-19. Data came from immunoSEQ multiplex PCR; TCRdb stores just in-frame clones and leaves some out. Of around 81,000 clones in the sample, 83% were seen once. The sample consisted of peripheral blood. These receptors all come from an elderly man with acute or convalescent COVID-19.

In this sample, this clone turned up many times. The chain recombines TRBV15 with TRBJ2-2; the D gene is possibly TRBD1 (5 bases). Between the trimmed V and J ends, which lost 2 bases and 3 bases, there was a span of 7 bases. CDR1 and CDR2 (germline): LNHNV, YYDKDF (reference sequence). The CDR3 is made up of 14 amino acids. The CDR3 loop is CATSRQGYTGELFF. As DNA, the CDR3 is TGTGCCACCAGCAGACAGGGTTACACCGGGGAGCTGTTTTTT.

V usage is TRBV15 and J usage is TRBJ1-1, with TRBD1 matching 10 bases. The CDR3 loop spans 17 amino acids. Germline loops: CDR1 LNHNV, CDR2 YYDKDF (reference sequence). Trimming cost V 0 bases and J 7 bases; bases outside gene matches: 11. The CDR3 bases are TGTGCCACCAGCAGAGACTACTCGGGACAGGGGCGAGGTGAAGCTTTCTTT. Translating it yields CATSRDYSGQGRGEAFF.

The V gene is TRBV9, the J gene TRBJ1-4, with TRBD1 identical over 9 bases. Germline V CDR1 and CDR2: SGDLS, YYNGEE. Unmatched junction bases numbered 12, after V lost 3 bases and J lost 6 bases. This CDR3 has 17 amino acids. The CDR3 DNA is TGTGCCAGCAGCGCCCGACAGGGGGTACTGTTGGATGAAAAACTGTTTTTT. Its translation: CASSARQGVLLDEKLFF.

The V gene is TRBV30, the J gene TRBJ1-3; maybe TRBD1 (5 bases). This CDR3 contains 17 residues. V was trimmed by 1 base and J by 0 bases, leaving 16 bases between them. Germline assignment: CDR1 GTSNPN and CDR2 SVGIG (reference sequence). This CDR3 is CAWSAEGRGRSGNTIYF. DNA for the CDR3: TGTGCCTGGAGTGCCGAGGGGCGGGGACGCTCTGGAAACACCATATATTTT.

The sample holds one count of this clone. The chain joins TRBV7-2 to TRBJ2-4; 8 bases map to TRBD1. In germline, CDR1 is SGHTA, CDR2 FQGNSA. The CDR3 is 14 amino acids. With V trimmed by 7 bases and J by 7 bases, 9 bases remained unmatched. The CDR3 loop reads CASTLGQGGNIQYF. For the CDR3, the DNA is TGTGCCAGCACCCTTGGACAGGGTGGGAACATTCAGTACTTC.

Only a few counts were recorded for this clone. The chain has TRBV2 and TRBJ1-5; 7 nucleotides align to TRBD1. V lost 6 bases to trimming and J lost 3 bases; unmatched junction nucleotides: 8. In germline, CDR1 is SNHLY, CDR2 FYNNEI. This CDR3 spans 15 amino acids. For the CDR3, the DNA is TGTGCCAGCAGGGCCCCGGGACAGATCAATCAGCCCCAGCATTTT. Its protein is CASRAPGQINQPQHF.

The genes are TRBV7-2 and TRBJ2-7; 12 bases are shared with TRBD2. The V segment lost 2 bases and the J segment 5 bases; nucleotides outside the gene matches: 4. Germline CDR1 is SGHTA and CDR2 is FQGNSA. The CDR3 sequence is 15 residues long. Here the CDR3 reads CASSLLAGGPHEQYF. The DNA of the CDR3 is TGTGCCAGCAGCTTACTAGCGGGGGGGCCCCACGAGCAGTACTTC.

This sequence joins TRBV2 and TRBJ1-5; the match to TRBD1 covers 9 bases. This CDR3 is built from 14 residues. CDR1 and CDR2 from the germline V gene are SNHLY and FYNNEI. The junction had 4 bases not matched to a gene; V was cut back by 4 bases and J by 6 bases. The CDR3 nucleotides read TGTGCCAGCAGTGCACAGGGGGCCGGTCAGCCCCAGCATTTT. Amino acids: CASSAQGAGQPQHF.

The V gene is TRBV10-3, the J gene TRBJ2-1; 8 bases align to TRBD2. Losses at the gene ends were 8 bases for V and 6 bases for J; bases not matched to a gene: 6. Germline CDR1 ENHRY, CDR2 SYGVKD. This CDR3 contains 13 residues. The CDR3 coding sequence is TGTGCCATCTTGGCGGGGGGCGGCAATGAGCAGTTCTTC. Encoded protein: CAILAGGGNEQFF.

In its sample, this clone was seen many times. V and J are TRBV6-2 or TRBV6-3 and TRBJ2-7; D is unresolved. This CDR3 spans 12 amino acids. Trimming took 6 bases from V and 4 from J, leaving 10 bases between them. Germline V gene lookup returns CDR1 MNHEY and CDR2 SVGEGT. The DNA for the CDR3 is TGTGCCAGCAGCTTCCTCTCGTACGAGCAGTACTTC. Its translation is CASSFLSYEQYF.

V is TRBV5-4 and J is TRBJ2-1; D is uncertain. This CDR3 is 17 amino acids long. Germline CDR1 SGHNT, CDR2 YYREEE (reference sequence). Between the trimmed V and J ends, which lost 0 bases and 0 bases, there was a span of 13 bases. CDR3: CASSLGGIPASYNEQFF. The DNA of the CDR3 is TGTGCCAGCAGCTTGGGCGGTATTCCTGCCTCCTACAATGAGCAGTTCTTC.

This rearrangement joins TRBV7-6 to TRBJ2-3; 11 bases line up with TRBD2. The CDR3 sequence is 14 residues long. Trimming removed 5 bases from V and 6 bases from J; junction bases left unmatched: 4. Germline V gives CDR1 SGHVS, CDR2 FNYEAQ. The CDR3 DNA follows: TGTGCCAGCAGCGGAACTAGCGGGGGTGATACGCAGTATTTT. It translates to CASSGTSGGDTQYF.

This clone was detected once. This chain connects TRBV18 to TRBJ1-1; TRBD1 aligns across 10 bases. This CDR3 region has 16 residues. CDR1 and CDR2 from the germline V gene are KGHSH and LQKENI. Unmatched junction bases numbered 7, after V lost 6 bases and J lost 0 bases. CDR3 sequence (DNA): TGTGCCAGCTCGGTAAAGGGACAGGGGATGAACACTGAAGCTTTCTTT. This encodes CASSVKGQGMNTEAFF.

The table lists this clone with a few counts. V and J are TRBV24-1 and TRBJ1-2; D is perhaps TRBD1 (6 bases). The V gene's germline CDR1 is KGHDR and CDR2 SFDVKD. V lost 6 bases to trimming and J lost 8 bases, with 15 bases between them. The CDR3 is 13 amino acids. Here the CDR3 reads CATSQSGERGYTF. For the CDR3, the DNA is TGTGCCACCAGTCAATCAGGGGAGCGGGGCTACACCTTC.

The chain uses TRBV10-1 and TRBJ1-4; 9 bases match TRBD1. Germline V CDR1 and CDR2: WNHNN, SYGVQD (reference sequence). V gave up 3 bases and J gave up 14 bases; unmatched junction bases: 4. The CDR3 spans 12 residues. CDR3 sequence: CASSDPGQGLFF. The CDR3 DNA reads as TGCGCCAGCAGTGACCCGGGACAGGGCCTGTTTTTT.

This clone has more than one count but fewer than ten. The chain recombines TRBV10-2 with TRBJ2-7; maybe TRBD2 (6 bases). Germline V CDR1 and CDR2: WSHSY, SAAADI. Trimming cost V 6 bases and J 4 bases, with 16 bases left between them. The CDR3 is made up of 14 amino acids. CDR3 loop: CASSGTQSNYEQYF. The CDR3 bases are TGCGCCAGCAGCGGGACTCAATCCAATTACGAGCAGTACTTC.

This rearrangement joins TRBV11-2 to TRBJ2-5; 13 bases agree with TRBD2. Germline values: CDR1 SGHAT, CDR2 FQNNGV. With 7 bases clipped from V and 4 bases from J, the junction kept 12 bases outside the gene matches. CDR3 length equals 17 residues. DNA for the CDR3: TGTGCCAGCACCTTGATGAGGGGACTAGCGGGAAGAGAGACCCAGTACTTC. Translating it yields CASTLMRGLAGRETQYF.

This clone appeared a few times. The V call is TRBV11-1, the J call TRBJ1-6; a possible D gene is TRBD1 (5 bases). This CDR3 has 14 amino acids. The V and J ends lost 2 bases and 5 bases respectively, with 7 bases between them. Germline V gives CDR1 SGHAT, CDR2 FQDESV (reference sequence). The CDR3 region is CASSLRRDNSPLHF. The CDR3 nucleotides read TGTGCCAGCAGCTTACGCAGGGATAATTCACCCCTCCACTTT.

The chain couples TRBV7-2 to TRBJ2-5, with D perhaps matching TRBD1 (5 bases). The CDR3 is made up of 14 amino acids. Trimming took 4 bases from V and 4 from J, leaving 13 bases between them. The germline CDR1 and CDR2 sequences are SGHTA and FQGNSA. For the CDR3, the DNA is TGTGCCAGCAGCTCCTCACAGGTTCCAGAGACCCAGTACTTC. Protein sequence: CASSSSQVPETQYF.

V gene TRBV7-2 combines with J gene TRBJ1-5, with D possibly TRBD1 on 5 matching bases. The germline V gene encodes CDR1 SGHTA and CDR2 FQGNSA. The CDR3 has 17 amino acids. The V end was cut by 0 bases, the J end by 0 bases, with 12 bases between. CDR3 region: CASSLALGTNSNQPQHF. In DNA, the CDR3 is TGTGCCAGCAGCTTAGCGTTAGGGACTAATAGCAATCAGCCCCAGCATTTT.

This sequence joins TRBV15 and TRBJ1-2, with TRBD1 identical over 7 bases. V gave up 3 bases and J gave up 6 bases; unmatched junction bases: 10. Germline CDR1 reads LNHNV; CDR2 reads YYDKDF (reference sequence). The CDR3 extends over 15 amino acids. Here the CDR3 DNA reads TGTGCCACCAGCAGGACAGGGCCTATAAGTGATGGCTACACCTTC. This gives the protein CATSRTGPISDGYTF.

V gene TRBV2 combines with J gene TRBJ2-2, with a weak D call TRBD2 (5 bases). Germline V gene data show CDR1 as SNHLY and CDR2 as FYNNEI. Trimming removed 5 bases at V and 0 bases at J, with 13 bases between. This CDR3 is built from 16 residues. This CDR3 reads CASSLSPDSNTGELFF. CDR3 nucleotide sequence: TGTGCCAGCAGTCTCTCGCCGGACTCGAACACCGGGGAGCTGTTTTTT. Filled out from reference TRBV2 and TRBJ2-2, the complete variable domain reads EPEVTQTPSHQVTQMGQEVILRCVPISNHLYFYWYRQILGQKVEFLVSFYNNEISEKSEIFDDQFSVERPDGSNFTLKIRSTKLEDSAMYFCASSLSPDSNTGELFFGEGSRLTVL.

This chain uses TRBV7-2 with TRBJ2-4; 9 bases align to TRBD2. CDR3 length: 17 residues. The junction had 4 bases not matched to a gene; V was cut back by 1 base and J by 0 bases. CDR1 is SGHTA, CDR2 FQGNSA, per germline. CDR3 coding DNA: TGTGCCAGCAGCTTAGGGGGACTAGCCAAAGCCAAAAACATTCAGTACTTC. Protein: CASSLGGLAKAKNIQYF. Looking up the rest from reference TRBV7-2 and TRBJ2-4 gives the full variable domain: GAGVSQSPSNKVTEKGKDVELRCDPISGHTALYWYRQSLGQGLEFLIYFQGNSAPDKSGLPSDRFSAERTGGSVSTLTIQRTQQEDSAVYLCASSLGGLAKAKNIQYFGAGTRLSVL.

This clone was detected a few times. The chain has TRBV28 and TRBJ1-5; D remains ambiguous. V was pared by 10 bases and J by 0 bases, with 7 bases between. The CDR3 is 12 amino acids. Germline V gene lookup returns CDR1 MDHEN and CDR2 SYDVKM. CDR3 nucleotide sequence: TGTGCCATATCAGGTAGCAATCAGCCCCAGCATTTT. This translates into CAISGSNQPQHF.

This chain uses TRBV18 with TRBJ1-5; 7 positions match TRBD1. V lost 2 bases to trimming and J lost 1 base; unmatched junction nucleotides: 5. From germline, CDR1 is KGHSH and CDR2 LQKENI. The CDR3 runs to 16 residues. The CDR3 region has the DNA TGTGCCAGCTCACCAGTGGGACAGAACAGCAATCAGCCCCAGCATTTT. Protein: CASSPVGQNSNQPQHF.

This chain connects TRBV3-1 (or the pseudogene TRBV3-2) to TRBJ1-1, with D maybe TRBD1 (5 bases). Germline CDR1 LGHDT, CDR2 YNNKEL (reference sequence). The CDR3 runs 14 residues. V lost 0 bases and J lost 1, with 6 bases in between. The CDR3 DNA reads TGTGCCAGCAGCCAAGAAGACAGGAACACTGAAGCTTTCTTT. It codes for CASSQEDRNTEAFF.

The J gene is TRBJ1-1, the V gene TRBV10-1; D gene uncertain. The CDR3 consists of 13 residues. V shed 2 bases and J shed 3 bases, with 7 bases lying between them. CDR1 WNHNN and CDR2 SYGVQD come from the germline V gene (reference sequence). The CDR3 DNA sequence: TGCGCCAGCAGTGAGAATGGAGACACTGAAGCTTTCTTT. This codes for CASSENGDTEAFF.

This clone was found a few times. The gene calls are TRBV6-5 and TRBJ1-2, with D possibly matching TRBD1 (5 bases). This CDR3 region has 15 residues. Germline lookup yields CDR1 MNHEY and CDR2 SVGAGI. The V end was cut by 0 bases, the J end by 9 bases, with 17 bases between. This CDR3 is CASSYSGDLAVRYTF. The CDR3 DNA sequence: TGTGCCAGCAGTTACTCAGGGGATTTAGCTGTTCGCTACACCTTC.